A single sample is the source of the 19 T cell receptor beta chains below, sequenced in a study of cytomegalovirus exposure and HLA in healthy donors. 13 Jbeta primers and 60 Vbeta primers were used for the PCR. Produced via immunoSEQ multiplex PCR; TCRdb's table is partial and in-frame only. Among fewer than 250,000 clones listed, almost 75% were seen once. Sequencing was done on a sample of PBMCs. The receptors were sampled from a woman between 25 and 40 years old in good health and CMV-seropositive.

J is TRBJ2-1 and V is TRBV11-2, with TRBD1 matching 7 bases. V was clipped by 1 base and J by 9 bases; unmatched bases: 3. This CDR3 spans 13 amino acids. Germline assignment: CDR1 SGHAT and CDR2 FQNNGV. CDR3 region: CASSLVSGGEQFF. The DNA of the CDR3 is TGTGCCAGCAGCTTAGTTTCAGGGGGTGAGCAGTTCTTC.

The chain carries TRBV27 and TRBJ2-5; 13 bases are a match to TRBD2. The J call may be wrong; the DNA end is better matched by TRBJ2-7. Germline V lookup: CDR1 MNHEY, CDR2 SMNVEV (reference sequence). The CDR3 runs to 16 residues. This CDR3 reads CASSFEIGTSGIEQYF. CDR3 in DNA: TGTGCCAGCAGTTTTGAAATCGGGACTAGCGGGATCGAGCAGTACTTC.

The V and J genes are TRBV6-1 and TRBJ2-1, with a possible D match to TRBD1 (6 bases). Trimming removed 7 bases from V and 5 bases from J, with 15 bases in between. The CDR3 has 14 residues. Per germline, CDR1 MNHNS and CDR2 SASEGT. The CDR3 sequence is CASTRQGSHNEQFF. The CDR3 DNA reads TGTGCCAGCACACGGCAGGGGAGCCACAATGAGCAGTTCTTC.

This clone occurred a few times. This chain joins TRBV27 and TRBJ2-1; the D is unclear. Deletions cut 3 bases from V and 6 bases from J, with 15 bases between. Per the germline V gene, CDR1 is MNHEY and CDR2 is SMNVEV (reference sequence). This CDR3 has 15 residues. CDR3 protein: CASSFWPPVSNEQFF. The DNA of the CDR3 is TGTGCCAGCAGTTTCTGGCCTCCAGTTTCCAATGAGCAGTTCTTC.

This rearrangement joins TRBV6-1 to TRBJ2-5; 7 bases fit TRBD2. The DNA end is more similar to TRBJ2-7, so the J call may be wrong. The germline gives CDR1 MNHNS, CDR2 SASEGT. The CDR3 has 14 residues. The CDR3 nucleotides are TGTGCCAGCAGTGAATCTGGGACTACCTACGAGCAGTACTTC. This sequence encodes CASSESGTTYEQYF.

This clone was observed a handful of times. V usage is TRBV28 and J usage is TRBJ2-7; D gene ambiguous. The V gene lost 4 bases and the J gene lost 4 bases, with 14 bases spanning the gap. The length of the CDR3 is 14 residues. Germline V gives CDR1 MDHEN, CDR2 SYDVKM. The chain's CDR3 is CASSSLGGQYEQYF. CDR3 nucleotide sequence: TGTGCCAGCAGTTCACTTGGCGGTCAATACGAGCAGTACTTC.

This clone was recorded only once. This chain connects TRBV27 to TRBJ2-3, with D unresolved. The V gene's germline CDR1 is MNHEY and CDR2 SMNVEV (reference sequence). Trimming left V 3 bases short and J 4 bases short, with 11 bases between. This CDR3 region has 14 residues. CDR3 bases: TGTGCCAGCAGTTTCGGGTCATTATCAGATACGCAGTATTTT. It codes for CASSFGSLSDTQYF.

This clone is a singleton in its sample. This chain connects TRBV5-1 to TRBJ2-5; 10 bases fit TRBD2. There are 15 residues in the CDR3. Germline assignment: CDR1 SGHRS and CDR2 YFSETQ. V dropped 6 bases and J dropped 5; count of bases not matched to a gene: 10. The CDR3 DNA follows: TGCGCCAGCACCCGGGGGCTAGCGGGAGAGGAGACCCAGTACTTC. Translating gives CASTRGLAGEETQYF.

V is TRBV5-4 and J is TRBJ2-1; 9 positions agree with TRBD2. This CDR3 is built from 14 residues. Germline CDR1 SGHNT, CDR2 YYREEE (reference sequence). The V and J ends lost 7 bases and 6 bases, in that order; junction bases with no gene match: 8. Written as DNA, the CDR3 is TGTGCCAGCGCCTCTAGGACTAGCGTCAATGAGCAGTTCTTC. The encoded protein is CASASRTSVNEQFF.

V and J are TRBV11-3 and TRBJ2-7, with D perhaps TRBD2 (6 bases). Trimming pared 4 bases from V and 3 bases from J, leaving 7 bases between. Germline V lookup: CDR1 SGHNT, CDR2 YENEEA. This CDR3 comprises 12 residues. The CDR3 sequence is CASSSGGYEQYF. As DNA, the CDR3 is TGTGCCAGCAGCTCCGGGGGCTACGAGCAGTACTTC.

This chain links TRBV28 with TRBJ1-1; 7 nucleotides agree with TRBD1. After removal of 5 bases from V and 1 base from J, the junction contained 7 bases not matched to a gene. From germline, CDR1 is MDHEN and CDR2 SYDVKM. This CDR3 comprises 15 residues. The CDR3 sequence is CASSLPRQGNTEAFF. The CDR3 coding sequence is TGTGCCAGCAGTCTCCCTCGACAGGGGAACACTGAAGCTTTCTTT.

This chain uses TRBV7-8 with TRBJ2-3; D is perhaps TRBD2 (5 bases). Trimming took off 1 base at V and 1 base at J, with 12 bases between the two ends. Germline CDR1 SGHVS, CDR2 FQNEAQ. The CDR3 contains 16 residues. CDR3 sequence: CASSLVSGTRTDTQYF. DNA for the CDR3: TGTGCCAGCAGCTTAGTTTCGGGAACTCGCACAGATACGCAGTATTTT.

The chain couples TRBV5-1 to TRBJ2-7, with D tentatively TRBD1 (5 bases). Germline CDR1 SGHRS, CDR2 YFSETQ. The CDR3 has 14 residues. V lost 4 bases to trimming and J lost 2 bases, with 13 bases between them. The CDR3 region has the DNA TGCGCCAGCAGCCAAAGCGCGGACACCTACGAGCAGTACTTC. Translating gives CASSQSADTYEQYF.

The rearrangement uses TRBV2 and TRBJ2-1, with D possibly TRBD2 on 5 matching bases. The CDR3 is made up of 15 amino acids. CDR1 and CDR2 from the germline V gene are SNHLY and FYNNEI. V was pared by 6 bases and J by 0 bases, with 12 bases between. CDR3 nucleotides: TGTGCCAGCAGACCTCTTACTAGCTCCTACAATGAGCAGTTCTTC. This sequence encodes CASRPLTSSYNEQFF. The entire variable domain, with the rest obtained from reference TRBV2 and TRBJ2-1, is as follows: EPEVTQTPSHQVTQMGQEVILRCVPISNHLYFYWYRQILGQKVEFLVSFYNNEISEKSEIFDDQFSVERPDGSNFTLKIRSTKLEDSAMYFCASRPLTSSYNEQFFGPGTRLTVL.

This sequence joins TRBV15 and TRBJ2-7, with TRBD2 identical over 13 bases. CDR1 and CDR2 from the germline V gene are LNHNV and YYDKDF (reference sequence). V was pared by 3 bases and J by 7 bases, with 9 bases of the junction left unmatched. The CDR3 runs to 16 residues. Here the CDR3 DNA reads TGTGCCACCAGCAGTGTAGGGACTAGCGGGGACTATGAGCAGTACTTC. Translated: CATSSVGTSGDYEQYF.

This rearrangement joins TRBV19 to TRBJ2-2, with D tentatively TRBD1 (6 bases). The CDR3 is made up of 16 amino acids. Germline lookup yields CDR1 LNHDA and CDR2 SQIVND (reference sequence). Between the trimmed V and J ends, which lost 10 bases and 6 bases, there was a span of 24 bases. The CDR3 region has the DNA TGTGCCACCCAGAAGAGCGAGGCCAAGGGGGCCGGGGAGCTGTTTTTT. This sequence encodes CATQKSEAKGAGELFF. Full variable domain (rest looked up from reference TRBV19 and TRBJ2-2): DGGITQSPKYLFRKEGQNVTLSCEQNLNHDAMYWYRQDPGQGLRLIYYSQIVNDFQKGDIAEGYSVSREKKESFPLTVTSAQKNPTAFYLCATQKSEAKGAGELFFGEGSRLTVL.

The chain carries TRBV4-1 and TRBJ2-3; TRBD2 matches 11 bases. J was trimmed by 5 bases and V by 1 base; bases with no gene match: 2. This CDR3 has 15 amino acids. Germline V gene lookup returns CDR1 MGHRA and CDR2 YSYEKL. The CDR3 is CASSQVGLAVDTQYF. In DNA form, the CDR3 reads TGCGCCAGCAGCCAAGTGGGACTAGCGGTAGATACGCAGTATTTT.

The chain joins TRBV6-5 to TRBJ2-2, with D possibly matching TRBD2 (5 bases). V lost 6 bases to trimming and J lost 5 bases, with 16 bases between them. This CDR3 spans 15 amino acids. The germline V gene encodes CDR1 MNHEY and CDR2 SVGAGI. CDR3 region: CASSRVLSGTGELFF. The CDR3 coding sequence is TGTGCCAGCAGCCGAGTCTTGTCGGGAACCGGGGAGCTGTTTTTT.

This clone was seen more than once but under ten times. The V and J genes are TRBV6-5 and TRBJ2-7, with D tentatively TRBD1 (5 bases). Germline CDR1 reads MNHEY; CDR2 reads SVGAGI. Trimming pared 6 bases from V and 3 bases from J, leaving 12 bases between. The CDR3 contains 13 residues. This CDR3 reads CASSSSRGYEQYF. The CDR3 DNA follows: TGTGCCAGCAGCTCCTCTAGGGGCTACGAGCAGTACTTC.